These 25 T cell receptor beta chains share one sample of origin, sequenced in a study of cytotoxic CD8 clonotypes in ibrutinib-treated CLL. Some clones are missing from TCRdb's copy, which holds only in-frame ones; the method was immunoSEQ multiplex PCR. The sample lists hundreds of thousands of clones; roughly 80% were seen once. The sample here was PBMCs, taken before ibrutinib treatment. The receptors here all came from a human donor with chronic lymphocytic leukemia.

The chain joins TRBV5-1 to TRBJ2-7; the match to TRBD1 covers 8 bases. Germline V CDR1 and CDR2: SGHRS, YFSETQ. V dropped 7 bases and J dropped 6; count of bases not matched to a gene: 9. This CDR3 contains 13 residues. The CDR3 DNA follows: TGCGCCAGCTCCGCGGGGACAGGATTCGAGCAGTACTTC. Amino acid sequence: CASSAGTGFEQYF.

J is TRBJ2-6 and V is TRBV7-9, with 10 bases matching TRBD1. Germline V gene lookup returns CDR1 SEHNR and CDR2 FQNEAQ (reference sequence). The CDR3 contains 18 residues. Trimming cost V 4 bases and J 0 bases; bases outside gene matches: 6. DNA of the CDR3: TGTGCCAGCAGCTACACCGGGACAGGGGTCTCTGGGGCCAACGTCCTGACTTTC. Encoded protein: CASSYTGTGVSGANVLTF. Based on the CDR3 plus reference TRBV7-9 and TRBJ2-6, the full variable domain is DTGVSQNPRHKITKRGQNVTFRCDPISEHNRLYWYRQTLGQGPEFLTYFQNEAQLEKSRLLSDRFSAERPKGSFSTLEIQRTEQGDSAMYLCASSYTGTGVSGANVLTFGAGSRLTVL.

This clone was picked up a small number of times. The chain is built from TRBV4-3 and TRBJ2-7; tentative D call: TRBD1 (5 bases). CDR1 is LGHNA, CDR2 YSLEER, per germline. V lost 4 bases and J 0 bases, leaving 13 bases between the germline ends. The CDR3 runs 15 residues. The CDR3 region has the DNA TGCGCCAGCAGCCCACTGTTAGGGGCCTCCTACGAGCAGTACTTC. It specifies CASSPLLGASYEQYF.

V gene TRBV4-1 combines with J gene TRBJ1-2; D gene ambiguous. The CDR3 has 14 residues. Germline V lookup: CDR1 MGHRA, CDR2 YSYEKL. The germline V and J ends were trimmed by 0 bases and 2 bases, with 7 bases remaining between them. The CDR3 loop reads CASSQDDRNYGYTF. As DNA, the CDR3 is TGCGCCAGCAGCCAAGATGACCGGAACTATGGCTACACCTTC.

The chain couples TRBV11-3 to TRBJ2-1; 11 nucleotides line up with TRBD2. V lost 5 bases, J lost 7 bases, and 7 bases stayed unmatched. The CDR3 runs 15 residues. Per germline, CDR1 SGHNT and CDR2 YENEEA. The CDR3, as DNA: TGTGCCAGCAGCGAAGAGTCTAGCGGGAGGAATGAGCAGTTCTTC. This sequence encodes CASSEESSGRNEQFF.

The rearrangement joins TRBV5-4 to TRBJ2-1; 7 nucleotides align to TRBD1. J was trimmed by 4 bases and V by 2 bases; bases with no gene match: 9. In germline, CDR1 is SGHNT, CDR2 YYREEE (reference sequence). The CDR3 has 16 residues. CDR3 loop: CASSLGPGQPYNEQFF. Here the CDR3 DNA reads TGTGCCAGCAGCTTAGGCCCGGGACAGCCTTACAATGAGCAGTTCTTC.

This clone was seen a few times. The chain combines TRBV2 with TRBJ2-1; no firm D call. Germline V gene sequence: CDR1 SNHLY, CDR2 FYNNEI. The CDR3 runs 14 residues. Trimming removed 3 bases at V and 4 bases at J, with 10 bases between. The CDR3 region has the DNA TGTGCCAGCAGTGACGCCGACTGGTACAATGAGCAGTTCTTC. It yields the protein CASSDADWYNEQFF.

This sequence joins TRBV19 and TRBJ2-1; 8 bases line up with TRBD1. There are 13 residues in the CDR3. The V gene's germline CDR1 is LNHDA and CDR2 SQIVND (reference sequence). With V trimmed by 6 bases and J by 8 bases, 6 bases remained unmatched. CDR3 DNA: TGTGCCAGTAGCCCCCAGGGGGCCTATGAGCAGTTCTTC. Translating gives CASSPQGAYEQFF. Looking up the rest from reference TRBV19 and TRBJ2-1 gives the full variable domain: DGGITQSPKYLFRKEGQNVTLSCEQNLNHDAMYWYRQDPGQGLRLIYYSQIVNDFQKGDIAEGYSVSREKKESFPLTVTSAQKNPTAFYLCASSPQGAYEQFFGPGTRLTVL.

This clone was counted once. The V gene is TRBV9, the J gene TRBJ2-1; TRBD2 is a possible D gene (6 bases). V lost 3 bases and J 7 bases, leaving 8 bases between the germline ends. There are 12 residues in the CDR3. Per germline, CDR1 SGDLS and CDR2 YYNGEE. DNA of the CDR3: TGTGCCAGCAGCGAGAGCGGGAATGAGCAGTTCTTC. Its translation: CASSESGNEQFF.

This clone has more than one count but fewer than ten. This CDR3 is also generated by other DNA sequences in the sample. The V and J genes are TRBV5-1 and TRBJ2-3; D is perhaps TRBD2 (5 bases). V was shortened by 0 bases and J by 5 bases, with 7 bases between the two germline ends. CDR3 size: 13 residues. CDR1 is SGHRS and CDR2 is YFSETQ in the germline V gene. The CDR3 loop is CASSLAGEDTQYF. The CDR3 DNA follows: TGCGCCAGCAGCTTGGCCGGGGAAGATACGCAGTATTTT.

This clone was observed a handful of times. The chain uses TRBV7-9 and TRBJ1-2; TRBD1 matches at 10 bases. CDR3 size: 15 residues. The V and J ends lost 4 bases and 4 bases, in that order; junction bases with no gene match: 6. Germline V lookup: CDR1 SEHNR, CDR2 FQNEAQ (reference sequence). The CDR3 coding sequence is TGTGCCAGCAGCTCCGGGACAGGGGTTCGCTATGGCTACACCTTC. It codes for CASSSGTGVRYGYTF.

The CDR3 nucleotides read TGTGCCAGCAGTTACATCGCAGGGGCGGGAAAAGGCTACACCTTC. This sequence encodes CASSYIAGAGKGYTF. J is TRBJ1-2 and V is TRBV6-5, with a possible D match to TRBD1 (6 bases). Germline CDR1 MNHEY, CDR2 SVGAGI. CDR3 size: 15 residues. Trimming removed 2 bases at V and 8 bases at J, with 18 bases between.

V gene TRBV6-1 combines with J gene TRBJ2-1; no reliable D call. CDR1 and CDR2 from the germline V gene are MNHNS and SASEGT. V was trimmed by 0 bases and J by 8 bases, leaving 8 bases between them. There are 13 residues in the CDR3. In DNA form, the CDR3 reads TGTGCCAGCAGTGAAGCGACTGCATATGAGCAGTTCTTC. Amino acids: CASSEATAYEQFF.

The chain recombines TRBV6-5 with TRBJ1-5; D perhaps matches TRBD1 (6 bases). CDR3 length equals 15 residues. With 6 bases removed from V and 0 bases from J, the gap between germline ends came to 12 bases. Germline lookup yields CDR1 MNHEY and CDR2 SVGAGI. The CDR3 DNA follows: TGTGCCAGCAGACCCGACAGGATTAGCAATCAGCCCCAGCATTTT. It codes for CASRPDRISNQPQHF.

This clone was seen a single time. V usage is TRBV2 and J usage is TRBJ2-2; possibly TRBD1 for D (6 bases). Germline CDR1 is SNHLY and CDR2 is FYNNEI. CDR3 length: 14 amino acids. V dropped 4 bases and J dropped 4 bases, with 10 bases sitting between them. The CDR3 sequence is CASSGDTSTGELFF. The CDR3 coding sequence is TGTGCCAGCAGTGGGGACACAAGCACCGGGGAGCTGTTTTTT. Complete variable domain (other parts from reference TRBV2 and TRBJ2-2): EPEVTQTPSHQVTQMGQEVILRCVPISNHLYFYWYRQILGQKVEFLVSFYNNEISEKSEIFDDQFSVERPDGSNFTLKIRSTKLEDSAMYFCASSGDTSTGELFFGEGSRLTVL.

The V call is TRBV23-1, the J call TRBJ1-4; D is possibly TRBD1 (5 bases). TRBV23-1 carries the ORF label, with uncertain function. The length of the CDR3 is 14 residues. V lost 2 bases, J lost 8 bases, and 12 bases lay in between. Written as DNA, the CDR3 is TGCGCCAGCAGTCAACAGGACATTTGCGAAAAACTGTTTTTT. Amino acid sequence: CASSQQDICEKLFF.

The rearrangement links TRBV5-1 to TRBJ2-3, with 7 positions matching TRBD1. V lost 0 bases to trimming and J lost 4 bases; unmatched junction nucleotides: 8. This CDR3 is built from 16 residues. Germline V lookup: CDR1 SGHRS, CDR2 YFSETQ. CDR3 sequence (DNA): TGCGCCAGCAGCTTGGTTCGGACAGGCGAACCAGATACGCAGTATTTT. It codes for CASSLVRTGEPDTQYF.

The chain uses TRBV7-3 and TRBJ2-1, with 8 bases lining up with TRBD2. J gave up 9 bases and V 2 bases, and 6 bases lay outside the gene matches. The germline V gene has CDR1 SGHTA and CDR2 FQGTGA. The CDR3 is 14 amino acids. The CDR3 spells CASSLVPLAGEQFF. In nucleotides, the CDR3 is TGTGCCAGCAGCTTAGTTCCCCTAGCGGGTGAGCAGTTCTTC.

This clone was observed once. The chain joins TRBV15 to TRBJ1-2; 10 positions agree with TRBD1. V shed 7 bases and J 7 bases; nucleotides not matched to a gene: 9. Germline values: CDR1 LNHNV, CDR2 YYDKDF (reference sequence). The CDR3 has 14 amino acids. DNA of the CDR3: TGTGCCACCACTCCGGACAGGGGGGTTGGTGGCTACACCTTC. Translated: CATTPDRGVGGYTF.

This clone was detected once. The chain is built from TRBV7-2 and TRBJ2-1; tentatively, D is TRBD1 or TRBD2 (5 bases each). Trimming stripped 6 bases from V and 4 bases from J, with 16 bases between. Germline V gene lookup returns CDR1 SGHTA and CDR2 FQGNSA. The CDR3 contains 15 residues. In nucleotides, the CDR3 is TGTGCCAGCAGGGCCGGAAGGGGAGTTTACAATGAGCAGTTCTTC. It is translated as CASRAGRGVYNEQFF.

V and J are TRBV25-1 and TRBJ2-1; D is unclear. The CDR3 is 12 residues long. V lost 2 bases and J lost 11, with 10 bases in between. CDR1 is MGHDK, CDR2 SYGVNS, per germline. The CDR3 bases are TGTGCCAGCAGTGAAGGCGGTTATCAGCAGTTCTTC. Protein product: CASSEGGYQQFF.

This clone was detected once. The chain couples TRBV7-2 to TRBJ2-1; D unresolved. The V gene lost 4 bases and the J gene lost 4 bases, with 14 bases spanning the gap. CDR3 length equals 15 residues. Germline V gene sequence: CDR1 SGHTA, CDR2 FQGNSA. The DNA for the CDR3 is TGTGCCAGCAGCTCCCCCCCGTTTCATTACAATGAGCAGTTCTTC. Translated, it gives CASSSPPFHYNEQFF.

The V and J genes are TRBV7-9 and TRBJ2-5; 8 bases fit TRBD2. The CDR3 is made up of 17 amino acids. Losses at the gene ends were 0 bases for V and 5 bases for J; bases not matched to a gene: 11. Germline CDR1 SEHNR, CDR2 FQNEAQ (reference sequence). Written as DNA, the CDR3 is TGTGCCAGCAGCTTAGCCGCCGTCGGGGGGGGCTATGAGACCCAGTACTTC. This translates into CASSLAAVGGGYETQYF.

The V call is TRBV6-5, the J call TRBJ2-7; 9 bases are shared with TRBD2. J gave up 0 bases and V 6 bases, and 6 bases lay outside the gene matches. There are 15 residues in the CDR3. CDR1 is MNHEY, CDR2 SVGAGI, per germline. The CDR3 region is CASSSSGATSYEQYF. The CDR3, as DNA: TGTGCCAGCAGCTCTAGCGGGGCCACCTCCTACGAGCAGTACTTC.

The genes are TRBV5-1 and TRBJ2-1; TRBD2 aligns across 13 bases. CDR3 size: 16 residues. Germline CDR1 and CDR2: SGHRS and YFSETQ. The junction had 10 bases not matched to a gene; V was cut back by 3 bases and J by 10 bases. The CDR3 is CASSSYAGTSGIEQFF. The DNA for the CDR3 is TGCGCCAGCAGCTCCTATGCCGGGACTAGCGGGATAGAGCAGTTCTTC.